This T cell receptor (beta chain) originates from a study of T cells in women clearing cervical HPV infection. Across the study: Case blood drawn at lesion detection; control blood after infection cleared. For cases, blood was sampled a median approximately 150 days after lesion detection, interquartile range about 90 to 200 days. Study conclusions and caveats: Cases and controls were distinguished at AUC roughly 0.83 by richness and V genes.

Profiling relied on immunoSEQ multiplex PCR, and the TCRdb table lists in-frame clones only, not all of them. The sample holds fewer than 40,000 clones. Of note for this clone: Antigen unknown. The read terminates 3 residues ahead of where the CDR3 ends, so the germline J gene completes it.

This CDR3 region has 17 residues. From germline, CDR1 is MNHNS and CDR2 SASEGT. V lost 2 bases, J lost 3 bases, and 7 bases stayed unmatched. Sequences were obtained from blood buffy coat. The V gene is TRBV6-1, the J gene TRBJ2-1, with 10 bases aligning to TRBD2. This clonotype was obtained from a woman between 18 and 69 years old with a cervical HPV16 infection that either progressed to CIN3+ or cleared (not recorded which). The CDR3 bases that were read are TGTGCCAGCAGTGAAAGAGTTAGCGGGGGGTTCTACAATGAG. Its protein is CASSERVSGGFYNE. The entire CDR3 is CASSERVSGGFYNEQFF.